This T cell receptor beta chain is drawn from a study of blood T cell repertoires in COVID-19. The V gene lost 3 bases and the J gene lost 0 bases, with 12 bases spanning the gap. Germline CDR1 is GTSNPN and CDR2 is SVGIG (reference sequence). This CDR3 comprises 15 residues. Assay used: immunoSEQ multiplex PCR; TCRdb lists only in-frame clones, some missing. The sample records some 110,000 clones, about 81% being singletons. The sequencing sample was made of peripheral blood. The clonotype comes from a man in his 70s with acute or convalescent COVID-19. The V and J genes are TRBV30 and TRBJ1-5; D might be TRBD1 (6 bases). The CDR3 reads CAWSPGTTSNQPQHF. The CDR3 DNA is TGTGCCTGGAGCCCCGGGACAACTAGCAATCAGCCCCAGCATTTT.